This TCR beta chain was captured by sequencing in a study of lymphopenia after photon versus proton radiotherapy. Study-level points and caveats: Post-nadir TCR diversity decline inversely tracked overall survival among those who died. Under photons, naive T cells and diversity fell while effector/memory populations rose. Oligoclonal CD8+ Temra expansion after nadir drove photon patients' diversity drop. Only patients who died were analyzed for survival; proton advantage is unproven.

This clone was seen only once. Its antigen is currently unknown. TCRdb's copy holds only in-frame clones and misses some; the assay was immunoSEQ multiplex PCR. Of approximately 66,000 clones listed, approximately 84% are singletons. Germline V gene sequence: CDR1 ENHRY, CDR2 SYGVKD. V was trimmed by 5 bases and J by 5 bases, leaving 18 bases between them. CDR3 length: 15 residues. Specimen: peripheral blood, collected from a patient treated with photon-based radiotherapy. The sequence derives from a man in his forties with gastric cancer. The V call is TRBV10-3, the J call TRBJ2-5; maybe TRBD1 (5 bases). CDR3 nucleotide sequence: TGTGCCATCAGTCAAGCCCAGGGAAGTAGTGAGACCCAGTACTTC. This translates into CAISQAQGSSETQYF.